The clone carrying this T cell receptor beta chain was counted only a few times. Its antigen is not known. The V segment lost 0 bases and the J segment 9 bases; nucleotides outside the gene matches: 7. Per the germline V gene, CDR1 is MNHEY and CDR2 is SMNVEV (reference sequence). There are 14 residues in the CDR3. These data are taken from a study of cytomegalovirus exposure and HLA in healthy donors. Study conclusions and caveats: It was 164 TCR beta chains that were listed as cytomegalovirus-associated. Segments of the TCR beta V type were, in most cases, productive about 87% or about 30% of the time in an earlier analysis. Near-uniform donor sequencing depth was presumed by presence/absence analyses.

The primer mix had 60 Vbeta and 13 Jbeta primers. Profiling relied on immunoSEQ multiplex PCR, and the TCRdb table lists in-frame clones only, not all of them. This table holds about 140,000 clones, approximately 80% found once. The sequenced sample was PBMCs. This sequence was found in a man younger than 40 in good health and CMV-seronegative. V is TRBV27 and J is TRBJ2-7, with 8 bases that match TRBD1. The CDR3 here is CASSLSETGDRQYF. In nucleotides, the CDR3 is TGTGCCAGCAGTTTATCCGAGACAGGGGATCGGCAGTACTTC.